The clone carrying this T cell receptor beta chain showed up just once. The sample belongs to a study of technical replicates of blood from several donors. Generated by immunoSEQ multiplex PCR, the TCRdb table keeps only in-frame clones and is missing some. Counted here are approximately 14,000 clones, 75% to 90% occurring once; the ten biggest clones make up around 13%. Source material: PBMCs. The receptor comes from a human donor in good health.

The CDR3 sequence is CASSPIDPGGNTGELFF. DNA of the CDR3: TGTGCCAGCTCACCAATAGACCCCGGCGGAAACACCGGGGAGCTGTTTTTT. J is TRBJ2-2 and V is TRBV18; the D is unclear. The CDR3 is 17 residues long. The germline gives CDR1 KGHSH, CDR2 LQKENI. V lost 2 bases and J 2 bases, leaving 15 bases between the germline ends.